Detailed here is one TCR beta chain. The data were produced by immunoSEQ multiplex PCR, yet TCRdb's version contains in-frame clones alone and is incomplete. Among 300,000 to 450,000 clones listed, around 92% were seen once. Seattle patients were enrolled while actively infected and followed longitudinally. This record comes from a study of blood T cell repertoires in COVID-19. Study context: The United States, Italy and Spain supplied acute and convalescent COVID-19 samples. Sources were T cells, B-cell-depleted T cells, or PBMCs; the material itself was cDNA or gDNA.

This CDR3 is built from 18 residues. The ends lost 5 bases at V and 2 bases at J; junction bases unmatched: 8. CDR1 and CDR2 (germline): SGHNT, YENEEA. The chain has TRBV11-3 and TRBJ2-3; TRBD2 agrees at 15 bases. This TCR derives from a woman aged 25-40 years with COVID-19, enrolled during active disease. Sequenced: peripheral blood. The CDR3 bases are TGTGCCAGCAGCACCAGGACTAGCGGGAGGGAATCCACAGATACGCAGTATTTT. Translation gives CASSTRTSGRESTDTQYF.